The TCR beta chain under discussion was sequenced for a study of quantifying T cell responses using KT2 cells. Turning to the study itself: cDNA was made from DNase-treated RNA using alpha and beta constant primers.

Unfractionated PBMC were spiked with known numbers of KT2 clone cells. KT2 cells were mixed with fixed PBMC numbers at varying ratios. The cDNA 3' end received a ligated oligonucleotide with a UMI. The first PCR ran 3 to 5 cycles with an equimolar RC1.1 and RC1.2 beta primer mix. Each CDR3 protein is one row after TCRdb ran MiXCR on the UMI-ligation and nested PCR reads. The table shows 31,000 or so distinct CDR3 sequences, with around 10% occurring only once. This clonotype was detected only a few times. The antigen is unknown. Study-level results: Input KT2 cell number predicted KT2 alpha and beta sequence counts linearly over several orders of magnitude. Even the lowest spike-in, about one KT2 cell per 100,000 PBMC, yielded detectable KT2 sequences.

The CDR3 spans 14 residues. Germline V gene lookup returns CDR1 DFQATT and CDR2 SNEGSKA (reference sequence). Trimming left V 5 bases short and J 4 bases short, with 16 bases between. The origin of this receptor is a human donor. V and J are TRBV20-1 and TRBJ2-3; D possibly corresponds to TRBD1 (6 bases). Sequenced input: PBMCs spiked with cells of the T cell clone KT2. The CDR3 coding sequence is TGCAGTGCTCTCCAGGGGAGTGGGGCAGATACGCAGTATTTT. Translating gives CSALQGSGADTQYF.